Below, one T cell receptor (beta chain) is given with its context. What it binds is unknown. The sample originates from a study of T cells in tumors after PD-1 blockade. Study in general: On average, peripheral blood gave more than 100,000 TCR templates and tens of thousands of unique clonotypes.

With 7 bases clipped from V and 2 bases from J, the junction kept 6 bases outside the gene matches. Germline CDR1 reads SGHRS; CDR2 reads YFSETQ. The CDR3 contains 14 residues. The protocol was immunoSEQ multiplex PCR, while the TCRdb copy is restricted to in-frame clones and leaves out a portion. The sample consists of roughly 48,000 clones, 81% of them appearing once. Study outcomes and limitations: Peripheral recruitment is suggested, as some novel exhausted tumor clones were in pre-treatment blood.

Sequenced here: PBMCs, sampled before anti-PD-1 treatment. The V call is TRBV5-1, the J call TRBJ2-3, with 8 bases lining up with TRBD2. This TCR derives from a human donor with basal cell carcinoma. CDR3 region: CASGGGGYTDTQYF. For the CDR3, the DNA is TGCGCCAGCGGAGGCGGGGGGTACACAGATACGCAGTATTTT.